A single sample is the source of the 5 T cell receptor beta chains below, sequenced in a study of T-cell reconstitution after alpha-beta-depleted transplantation in children. It was with unique molecular identifiers that the TCRbeta library was prepared. In TCRdb, the PCR reads were re-called with MiXCR into one record per CDR3 protein. The sample shows about 590,000 distinct CDR3 sequences, 10% to 15% of them seen only once. The sample here was PBMCs, mostly from graft donor cells, taken 360 days after TCRalphabeta/CD19-depleted stem cell transplant. The receptors stem from a male patient between 10 and 17 years old who had a stem cell transplant for acute myeloid leukemia, so the T cells may come from the graft donor.

This clonotype was seen more than once but under ten times. V and J are TRBV29-1 and TRBJ2-1; maybe TRBD2 (6 bases). The ends were cut back, 2 bases at V and 7 bases at J, with 18 bases in the middle. This CDR3 is built from 15 residues. CDR1 SQVTM and CDR2 ANQGSEA come from the germline V gene. The CDR3 here is CSVETGLPSGNEQFF. In nucleotides, the CDR3 is TGCAGCGTTGAAACGGGACTTCCTTCGGGTAATGAGCAGTTCTTC.

This clonotype showed up many times. This sequence joins TRBV5-1 and TRBJ2-1; 7 bases agree with TRBD2. Trimming at V came to 6 bases and at J to 10 bases, leaving 13 bases not matched to a gene. Germline CDR1 reads SGHRS; CDR2 reads YFSETQ. CDR3 length equals 14 residues. This CDR3 reads CASTEAGAPGEQFF. The CDR3 DNA reads TGCGCCAGCACCGAGGCGGGAGCCCCCGGGGAGCAGTTCTTC.

The chain is built from TRBV5-8 and TRBJ2-2, with TRBD2 identical over 7 bases. The V and J ends lost 0 bases and 4 bases, in that order; junction bases with no gene match: 6. CDR1 and CDR2 from the germline V gene are SGHTS and YDEGEE. CDR3 length equals 16 residues. The CDR3 DNA sequence: TGTGCCAGCAGCTTGGTAGCGGGCTGGGGCACCGGGGAGCTGTTTTTT. This gives the protein CASSLVAGWGTGELFF.

The V gene is TRBV29-1, the J gene TRBJ2-3, with 8 bases matching TRBD1. CDR3 size: 18 residues. Germline assignment: CDR1 SQVTM and CDR2 ANQGSEA. The J segment lost 4 bases and the V segment lost 4 bases, leaving 19 bases of the junction unmatched. The CDR3: CSVASWQGAPVDADTQYF. CDR3 coding DNA: TGCAGCGTTGCGTCGTGGCAGGGGGCGCCCGTTGATGCAGATACGCAGTATTTT.

Here the CDR3 reads CASSYQTGHTQFF. The CDR3 coding sequence is TGTGCCAGCAGCTACCAGACAGGGCACACACAGTTCTTC. This chain links TRBV9 with TRBJ2-1, with TRBD1 identical over 7 bases. With 4 bases clipped from V and 13 bases from J, the junction kept 11 bases outside the gene matches. This CDR3 contains 13 residues. The germline CDR1 and CDR2 sequences are SGDLS and YYNGEE.